The 12 T cell receptor beta chains presented below share a single source sample, sequenced in a study of T cells in Graves' hyperthyroidism and ophthalmopathy. Regions amplified from RNA transcripts were the TCR beta CDR3 regions. TCR CDR3 underwent first-round RT-PCR with the HTBI primer set. TCRdb ran MiXCR on the multiplex PCR reads and lists one entry per CDR3 protein. The sample lists 650,000 to 700,000 distinct CDR3 sequences, roughly a sixth occurring once. The sequencing sample was made of blood. Receptors were obtained from a man aged 50 or older with Graves' hyperthyroidism.

This clonotype was detected many times. This chain connects TRBV10-2 to TRBJ2-7; 8 nucleotides agree with TRBD1. Looked up from germline, CDR1 is WSHSY and CDR2 is SAAADI. The ends lost 4 bases at V and 2 bases at J; junction bases unmatched: 4. The length of the CDR3 is 14 residues. The CDR3 loop reads CASSGTGGPYEQYF. Here the CDR3 DNA reads TGCGCCAGCAGTGGAACAGGGGGTCCCTACGAGCAGTACTTC.

V and J are TRBV28 and TRBJ2-1, with D hard to call. The CDR3 totals 17 residues. CDR1 and CDR2 (germline): MDHEN, SYDVKM. The V end lost 4 bases, the J end lost 8 bases, and 24 bases lay between the germline ends. CDR3 region: CASSSSRIVVRQYEQFF. In DNA, the CDR3 is TGTGCCAGCAGTTCGAGCCGGATTGTAGTGAGGCAGTATGAGCAGTTCTTC.

This clonotype is a singleton in its sample. This chain joins TRBV19 and TRBJ2-3, with TRBD1 matching over 8 bases. The CDR3 extends over 12 amino acids. Germline V gene lookup returns CDR1 LNHDA and CDR2 SQIVND (reference sequence). J lost 4 bases, V lost 8 bases, and 2 bases had no gene match. CDR3 sequence reads: CASQDRADTQYF. In DNA form, the CDR3 reads TGTGCCAGTCAGGACAGGGCAGATACGCAGTATTTT.

This clonotype appeared many times. The chain employs TRBV6-6 and TRBJ2-5; TRBD1 agrees at 9 bases. Germline V gene lookup returns CDR1 MNHNY and CDR2 SVGAGI (reference sequence). The CDR3 extends over 17 amino acids. The junction had 10 bases not matched to a gene; V was cut back by 0 bases and J by 5 bases. CDR3 sequence reads: CASSYSLTGGASETQYF. The CDR3 coding sequence is TGTGCCAGCAGTTACTCTCTTACAGGGGGCGCGTCGGAGACCCAGTACTTC.

This clonotype was counted many times. The chain employs TRBV6-1 and TRBJ1-6; D gene uncertain. CDR3 size: 14 residues. V gave up 7 bases and J gave up 9 bases, with 16 bases separating them. Germline values: CDR1 MNHNS, CDR2 SASEGT. Written as DNA, the CDR3 is TGTGCCAGCACCCCCCGAGGGAAGGGTTCACCCCTCCACTTT. Amino acids: CASTPRGKGSPLHF.

In this sample, this clonotype turned up many times. In DNA, the CDR3 is TGCAGTGCCAAGGGCCGGGGTGAATCTGGGGCCAACGTCCTGACTTTC. Its translation is CSAKGRGESGANVLTF. V and J are TRBV20-1 and TRBJ2-6; weak D call: TRBD2 (5 bases). The CDR3 runs 16 residues. Trimming took 6 bases from V and 1 from J, leaving 16 bases between them. Germline CDR1 is DFQATT and CDR2 is SNEGSKA (reference sequence).

This clonotype was counted a few times. J is TRBJ2-7 and V is TRBV27; the match to TRBD2 covers 11 bases. V was clipped by 4 bases and J by 1 base; unmatched bases: 6. Germline-derived CDR1 and CDR2 are MNHEY and SMNVEV (reference sequence). CDR3 size: 16 residues. In nucleotides, the CDR3 is TGTGCCAGCAGTTACCTCGGGACTAGCGGTTCCTACGAGCAGTACTTC. This sequence encodes CASSYLGTSGSYEQYF.

This clonotype has ten or more counts. This chain joins TRBV12-3 or TRBV12-4 and TRBJ2-1, with 14 bases lining up with TRBD2. Germline trimming cut 3 bases from V and 6 bases from J; bases unmatched to any gene: 7. This CDR3 comprises 17 residues. The CDR3 is CASSLETGTSGSNEQFF. Written as DNA, the CDR3 is TGTGCCAGCAGTTTGGAGACCGGGACTAGCGGGAGCAATGAGCAGTTCTTC.

The rearrangement joins TRBV7-9 to TRBJ2-5, with TRBD2 matching over 11 bases. Germline V lookup: CDR1 SEHNR, CDR2 FQNEAQ (reference sequence). The CDR3 has 16 residues. Unmatched junction bases numbered 7, after V lost 5 bases and J lost 2 bases. The chain's CDR3 is CASSPLAGGLQETQYF. The CDR3 coding sequence is TGTGCCAGCAGCCCTCTAGCGGGAGGCTTACAAGAGACCCAGTACTTC. Full variable domain (remainder filled in from reference TRBV7-9 and TRBJ2-5): DTGVSQNPRHKITKRGQNVTFRCDPISEHNRLYWYRQTLGQGPEFLTYFQNEAQLEKSRLLSDRFSAERPKGSFSTLEIQRTEQGDSAMYLCASSPLAGGLQETQYFGPGTRLLVL.

The chain employs TRBV10-3 and TRBJ2-5; TRBD2 matches at 12 bases. The ends lost 5 bases at V and 0 bases at J; junction bases unmatched: 4. The CDR3 runs 16 residues. CDR1 and CDR2 from the germline V gene are ENHRY and SYGVKD. For the CDR3, the DNA is TGTGCCATCAGTCCGACTAGCGGGGGAAACCAAGAGACCCAGTACTTC. The encoded protein is CAISPTSGGNQETQYF.

There are many counts of this clonotype. CDR3 region: CASSFGLRDTQYF. DNA for the CDR3: TGTGCCAGCAGCTTTGGGTTACGGGATACGCAGTATTTT. The chain uses TRBV7-6 and TRBJ2-3; D unclear. The CDR3 is 13 residues long. The V and J ends lost 3 bases and 6 bases respectively, with 10 bases between them. The germline gives CDR1 SGHVS, CDR2 FNYEAQ.

This clonotype has only a few counts. V usage is TRBV3-1 and J usage is TRBJ1-2, with 9 nucleotides matching TRBD1. The junction had 11 bases not matched to a gene; V was cut back by 5 bases and J by 7 bases. The germline gives CDR1 LGHDT, CDR2 YNNKEL (reference sequence). The CDR3 sequence is 15 residues long. This CDR3 reads CASSVTGTGLGGYTF. The CDR3 DNA reads as TGTGCCAGCAGCGTAACCGGGACAGGGCTGGGTGGCTACACCTTC.